This TCR beta chain was found in a study of blood T cell repertoires in COVID-19. Authors' analysis steps: Nucleated cell number was recorded as an estimate derived from reference gene primer amplification. This table comes from immunoSEQ multiplex PCR, and its TCRdb copy is limited to in-frame clones, with some not included. V and J calls and clone size are those listed in that table; D and trimming were worked out from the DNA. Counted here are 200,000 to 300,000 clones, roughly 86% occurring once; the ten biggest clones make up roughly 0.8%. As regards this clone: Other DNA sequences of this sample code for an identical CDR3.

In germline, CDR1 is SGHRS, CDR2 YFSETQ. This CDR3 region has 15 residues. V was clipped by 2 bases and J by 6 bases; unmatched bases: 2. The V call is TRBV5-1, the J call TRBJ2-1; 13 positions agree with TRBD2. This receptor was obtained from a woman aged 25 to 39 with acute or convalescent COVID-19. Sample: peripheral blood. This chain's CDR3 is CASSFGLAGVNEQFF. CDR3 nucleotide sequence: TGCGCCAGCAGCTTCGGACTAGCGGGAGTCAATGAGCAGTTCTTC.